One sample yielded the 16 T cell receptor beta chains listed below, sequenced in a study of shared clonotypes between healthy human individuals. Data came from immunoSEQ multiplex PCR; TCRdb stores just in-frame clones and leaves some out. The sample yields millions of clones, about 92% seen once. CD45RO-negative cells were positively selected for CCR7, leaving out terminally differentiated effector memory CD45RA+ cells. What was sequenced was naive CD8+ T cells from PBMCs. The receptor set was obtained from a man aged 18 to 30 in good health. Some clones in this sample may be carry-over from other donors' samples.

The chain recombines TRBV7-2 with TRBJ2-7; TRBD2 matches 10 bases. Trimming took 7 bases from V and 5 from J; bases not matched to a gene: 11. CDR3 length: 15 amino acids. Germline V gives CDR1 SGHTA, CDR2 FQGNSA. This chain's CDR3 is CASNPSGRAGDEQYF. The CDR3 DNA reads TGTGCCAGCAACCCTAGCGGGAGAGCCGGCGACGAGCAGTACTTC.

This clone was detected only a few times. In the same sample, other DNA sequences code for this CDR3. The V call is TRBV27, the J call TRBJ2-1; D is unresolved. V was pared by 2 bases and J by 7 bases, with 6 bases between. CDR1 is MNHEY and CDR2 is SMNVEV in the germline V gene (reference sequence). The CDR3 contains 12 residues. CDR3 DNA sequence: TGTGCCAGCAGTTTAATAGGGAATGAGCAGTTCTTC. Translated, it gives CASSLIGNEQFF.

The DNA of the CDR3 is TGTGCCAGCAGCTTAGGCAGCGCAAACGTCTATGAGCAGTTCTTC. The encoded protein is CASSLGSANVYEQFF. This chain uses TRBV11-2 with TRBJ2-1; no definite D call. Germline-derived CDR1 and CDR2 are SGHAT and FQNNGV. The CDR3 is 15 amino acids. Trimming left V 1 base short and J 8 bases short, with 15 bases between.

The chain couples TRBV5-1 to TRBJ1-1; the D gene is possibly TRBD1 (5 bases). Germline values: CDR1 SGHRS, CDR2 YFSETQ. Trimming pared 1 base from V and 5 bases from J, leaving 12 bases between. The CDR3 is 14 residues long. The chain's CDR3 is CASSLLRGRTEAFF. CDR3 nucleotide sequence: TGCGCCAGCAGCTTGTTGAGGGGCAGGACTGAAGCTTTCTTT. The complete variable domain, with remaining parts taken from reference TRBV5-1 and TRBJ1-1, reads KAGVTQTPRYLIKTRGQQVTLSCSPISGHRSVSWYQQTPGQGLQFLFEYFSETQRNKGNFPGRFSGRQFSNSRSEMNVSTLELGDSALYLCASSLLRGRTEAFFGQGTRLTVV.

This clone was seen only a few times. This rearrangement joins TRBV28 to TRBJ1-1, with D maybe TRBD1 (5 bases). The CDR3 length is 14 residues. CDR1 MDHEN and CDR2 SYDVKM come from the germline V gene. The ends were cut back, 5 bases at V and 0 bases at J, with 10 bases in the middle. The CDR3 loop is CASSKDTMNTEAFF. The CDR3 DNA follows: TGTGCCAGCAGTAAGGACACCATGAACACTGAAGCTTTCTTT.

The chain links TRBV4-3 to TRBJ2-1, with D possibly being TRBD2 (6 bases). Deletions cut 3 bases from V and 0 bases from J, with 15 bases between. CDR3 length equals 17 residues. CDR1 is LGHNA and CDR2 is YSLEER in the germline V gene. CDR3 sequence: CASSHGWRASSYNEQFF. The CDR3 coding sequence is TGCGCCAGCAGCCACGGTTGGAGGGCAAGCTCCTACAATGAGCAGTTCTTC.

The rearrangement joins TRBV9 to TRBJ2-3, with TRBD2 identical over 9 bases. The germline gives CDR1 SGDLS, CDR2 YYNGEE. This CDR3 has 14 residues. The ends lost 3 bases at V and 4 bases at J; junction bases unmatched: 3. Here the CDR3 reads CASSAGTSPDTQYF. The CDR3 nucleotides read TGTGCCAGCAGCGCCGGGACTAGCCCAGATACGCAGTATTTT.

The J gene is TRBJ2-5, the V gene TRBV28; D is unresolved. This CDR3 spans 15 amino acids. Germline CDR1 reads MDHEN; CDR2 reads SYDVKM. Trimming removed 3 bases at V and 5 bases at J, with 16 bases between. The CDR3 coding sequence is TGTGCCAGCAGTTTGGGGAACAGCCCCTGGGAGACCCAGTACTTC. As protein: CASSLGNSPWETQYF.

V and J are TRBV6-1 and TRBJ2-2; 7 bases agree with TRBD1. This CDR3 has 19 amino acids. The germline V gene encodes CDR1 MNHNS and CDR2 SASEGT. Trimming cost V 2 bases and J 3 bases; bases outside gene matches: 15. The CDR3 sequence is CASSEWMVTGQPDTGELFF. CDR3 nucleotides: TGTGCCAGCAGTGAATGGATGGTGACAGGGCAGCCGGACACCGGGGAGCTGTTTTTT.

The genes are TRBV6-1 and TRBJ1-1; 7 bases match TRBD1. The ends lost 3 bases at V and 6 bases at J; junction bases unmatched: 7. CDR1 and CDR2 (germline): MNHNS, SASEGT. CDR3 length: 14 residues. CDR3: CASSDRGAPAEAFF. The CDR3 coding sequence is TGTGCCAGCAGTGACAGGGGGGCGCCAGCTGAAGCTTTCTTT.

The chain combines TRBV6-6 with TRBJ2-2; 8 bases line up with TRBD2. The CDR3 has 16 amino acids. V was pared by 6 bases and J by 9 bases, with 15 bases of the junction left unmatched. Looked up from germline, CDR1 is MNHNY and CDR2 is SVGAGI (reference sequence). The CDR3 loop is CASRKTVAGSLRELFF. DNA for the CDR3: TGTGCCAGCAGAAAGACTGTAGCGGGATCCCTCCGGGAGCTGTTTTTT.

V usage is TRBV28 and J usage is TRBJ2-3; D perhaps matches TRBD1 (6 bases). From germline, CDR1 is MDHEN and CDR2 SYDVKM. Trimming shortened V by 7 bases and J by 2 bases, and 19 bases separated the two germline ends. The CDR3 loop spans 16 amino acids. CDR3 coding DNA: TGTGCCAGCACCTCCCCCTCGGACAGTACCACAGATACGCAGTATTTT. Its protein product is CASTSPSDSTTDTQYF.

Of note for this clone: Other DNA variants within this sample encode the same CDR3. V usage is TRBV9 and J usage is TRBJ1-1; the D is unclear. Germline CDR1 reads SGDLS; CDR2 reads YYNGEE. This CDR3 contains 13 residues. V lost 4 bases and J lost 5, with 12 bases in between. CDR3 protein: CASSLGGRTEAFF. In DNA, the CDR3 is TGTGCCAGCAGCCTCGGAGGAAGGACTGAAGCTTTCTTT. Combining the CDR3 with reference TRBV9 and TRBJ1-1 gives the whole variable domain DSGVTQTPKHLITATGQRVTLRCSPRSGDLSVYWYQQSLDQGLQFLIQYYNGEERAKGNILERFSAQQFPDLHSELNLSSLELGDSALYFCASSLGGRTEAFFGQGTRLTVV.

This clone has just one count. The chain joins TRBV11-2 to TRBJ2-5; 9 bases fit TRBD1. Losses at the gene ends were 4 bases for V and 5 bases for J; bases not matched to a gene: 8. Germline V gene sequence: CDR1 SGHAT, CDR2 FQNNGV. CDR3 length: 15 residues. This chain's CDR3 is CASSSRTGVWETQYF. In DNA form, the CDR3 reads TGTGCCAGCAGCTCCAGGACAGGGGTCTGGGAGACCCAGTACTTC.

As DNA, the CDR3 is TGTGCCAGCAGTTACGTAGTAATGCTGGGCAATGAGCAGTTCTTC. It codes for CASSYVVMLGNEQFF. The gene calls are TRBV6-6 and TRBJ2-1; D remains ambiguous. The CDR3 totals 15 residues. Germline V gives CDR1 MNHNY, CDR2 SVGAGI (reference sequence). The V gene lost 2 bases and the J gene lost 6 bases, with 14 bases spanning the gap.

The rearrangement uses TRBV25-1 and TRBJ2-3, with D perhaps matching TRBD1 (6 bases). The CDR3 loop spans 13 amino acids. Germline V gene sequence: CDR1 MGHDK, CDR2 SYGVNS. V was clipped by 5 bases and J by 5 bases, with 11 bases between them. This chain's CDR3 is CASSQGLRDTQYF. CDR3 coding DNA: TGTGCCAGCAGTCAGGGGTTACGAGATACGCAGTATTTT.